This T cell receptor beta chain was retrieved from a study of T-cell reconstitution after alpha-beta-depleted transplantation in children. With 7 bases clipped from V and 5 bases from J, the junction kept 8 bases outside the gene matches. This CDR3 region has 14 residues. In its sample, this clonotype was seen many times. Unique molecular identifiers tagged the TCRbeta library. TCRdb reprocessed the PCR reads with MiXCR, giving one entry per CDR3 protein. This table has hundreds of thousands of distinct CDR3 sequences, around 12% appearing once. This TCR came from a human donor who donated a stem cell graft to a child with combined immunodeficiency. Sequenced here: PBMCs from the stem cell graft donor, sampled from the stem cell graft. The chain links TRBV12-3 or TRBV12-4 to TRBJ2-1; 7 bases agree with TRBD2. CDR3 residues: CASTLSSGHNEQFF. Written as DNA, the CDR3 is TGTGCCAGCACCCTAAGTAGCGGGCACAATGAGCAGTTCTTC.